This T cell receptor (beta chain) was captured in a study of blood T cell repertoires in COVID-19. At the level of the study: PBMCs, B-cell-depleted T cells, or T cells were the source of the cDNA or gDNA that made up the material.

Original data processing: Nucleated cell number was recorded as an estimate derived from reference gene primer amplification. Profiled with immunoSEQ multiplex PCR; TCRdb holds only in-frame clones, not every one. The V and J calls and the clone size are those of that table, but D and trimming were determined from the DNA. The sample holds under 55,000 clones; over 75% are singletons and the top ten take roughly 33%. Between the trimmed V and J ends, which lost 7 bases and 5 bases, there was a span of 12 bases. The CDR3 consists of 14 residues. The germline gives CDR1 SNHLY, CDR2 FYNNEI. The source of this sequence is a woman older than 75 with acute or convalescent COVID-19. The sequenced material came from peripheral blood. This chain links TRBV2 with TRBJ1-6; unclear D gene. The CDR3 nucleotides are TGTGCCAGCACCGAAGAGGGTAATAATTCACCCCTCCACTTT. This encodes CASTEEGNNSPLHF.